These T cell receptor beta chains were read from a single sample in a study of T cell responses to AZD1222 COVID-19 vaccine. Here immunoSEQ multiplex PCR was the method, and the copy in TCRdb shows in-frame clones only, minus some. Seen here are over 110,000 clones, 85% to 95% observed once, and the top ten hold 10% to 15%. The sample was peripheral blood, taken after recovery from COVID-19. These receptors were collected from an adult who had recovered from COVID-19. The CDR3 runs from the conserved cysteine through the conserved F or W. Fields, in order: CDR3 length, V gene, clone size, J gene, D gene, CDR3 DNA, CDR3 protein. D genes are given only for firm matches. Clone size appears in some rows only: once, few, many, or a class for an expanded clone.

cdr3_length: 14; v_call: TRBV9; clone_size: -; j_call: TRBJ2-1; d_call: -; cdr3_nt: TGTGCCAGCAGCGTAGTGGGAAGTCCCGAGGAGCAGTTCTTC; cdr3_aa: CASSVVGSPEEQFF
cdr3_length: 15; v_call: TRBV6-5; clone_size: -; j_call: TRBJ2-7; d_call: -; cdr3_nt: TGTGCCAGCAGTTACGATCAGGGTAGCTCCTACGAGCAGTACTTC; cdr3_aa: CASSYDQGSSYEQYF
cdr3_length: 15; v_call: TRBV6-7; clone_size: -; j_call: TRBJ2-7; d_call: -; cdr3_nt: TGTGCCAGCAGTTACCAACGCCGAGTCTCCTACGAGCAGTACTTC; cdr3_aa: CASSYQRRVSYEQYF
cdr3_length: 18; v_call: TRBV4-1; clone_size: -; j_call: TRBJ1-2; d_call: -; cdr3_nt: TGCGCCAGCAGCCAAGACCCTGCCGGGGCAGGGGACAACTATGGCTACACCTTC; cdr3_aa: CASSQDPAGAGDNYGYTF
cdr3_length: 13; v_call: TRBV3-1/TRBV3-2; clone_size: -; j_call: TRBJ2-5; d_call: -; cdr3_nt: TGTGCCAGCAGCCCAGTGGACAGAGAGACCCAGTACTTC; cdr3_aa: CASSPVDRETQYF
cdr3_length: 14; v_call: TRBV2; clone_size: -; j_call: TRBJ2-7; d_call: TRBD1; cdr3_nt: TGTGCCAGCAGTTCCGGGACAGGGTTCTACGAGCAGTACTTC; cdr3_aa: CASSSGTGFYEQYF
cdr3_length: 15; v_call: TRBV6-6; clone_size: -; j_call: TRBJ2-1; d_call: -; cdr3_nt: TGTGCCACCCAAAAGTCTAGCCCCTCCTACAATGAGCAGTTCTTC; cdr3_aa: CATQKSSPSYNEQFF
cdr3_length: 14; v_call: TRBV7-9; clone_size: -; j_call: TRBJ1-1; d_call: -; cdr3_nt: TGTGCCAGCAGCCCGCGGACAGAGCCCACTGAAGCTTTCTTT; cdr3_aa: CASSPRTEPTEAFF
cdr3_length: 15; v_call: TRBV18; clone_size: -; j_call: TRBJ1-1; d_call: -; cdr3_nt: TGTGCCAGCTCACCGGGGGAGGGGCTGGGCACTGAAGCTTTCTTT; cdr3_aa: CASSPGEGLGTEAFF
cdr3_length: 17; v_call: TRBV4-2; clone_size: -; j_call: TRBJ1-5; d_call: TRBD1; cdr3_nt: TGTGCCAGCAGCCAAGAGGGACAGGGGGTTGGTAATCAGCCCCAGCATTTT; cdr3_aa: CASSQEGQGVGNQPQHF
cdr3_length: 12; v_call: TRBV6-5; clone_size: -; j_call: TRBJ1-2; d_call: -; cdr3_nt: TGTGCCAGTCAGTCTCCTAACTATGGCTACACCTTC; cdr3_aa: CASQSPNYGYTF
cdr3_length: 15; v_call: TRBV21-1; clone_size: once; j_call: TRBJ2-4; d_call: -; cdr3_nt: TGTGCCAGCAGCAAAATGCCTAGCGGGAGGAACATTCAGTACTTC; cdr3_aa: CASSKMPSGRNIQYF
cdr3_length: 13; v_call: TRBV19; clone_size: once; j_call: TRBJ1-5; d_call: -; cdr3_nt: TGTGCCAGTAGTAACTACTTCAATCAGCCCCAGCATTTT; cdr3_aa: CASSNYFNQPQHF
cdr3_length: 14; v_call: TRBV6-2/TRBV6-3; clone_size: -; j_call: TRBJ2-2; d_call: -; cdr3_nt: TGTGCCAGCAGTTACTCTGATTCAACCGGGGAGCTGTTTTTT; cdr3_aa: CASSYSDSTGELFF
cdr3_length: 12; v_call: TRBV6-5; clone_size: -; j_call: TRBJ2-7; d_call: -; cdr3_nt: TGTGCCAGCGGGATGGGGGCCTACGAGCAGTACTTC; cdr3_aa: CASGMGAYEQYF
cdr3_length: 13; v_call: TRBV5-1; clone_size: -; j_call: TRBJ2-5; d_call: -; cdr3_nt: TGCGCCACCGGGGACGCCTCCCAAGAGACCCAGTACTTC; cdr3_aa: CATGDASQETQYF
cdr3_length: 16; v_call: TRBV4-1; clone_size: -; j_call: TRBJ2-1; d_call: TRBD2; cdr3_nt: TGCGCCAGCAGCCAAGGACTAGCGGGCCGCTTAAATGAGCAGTTCTTC; cdr3_aa: CASSQGLAGRLNEQFF
cdr3_length: 19; v_call: TRBV6-6; clone_size: -; j_call: TRBJ1-1; d_call: TRBD1; cdr3_nt: TGTGCCAGCAGTCCGAAGCCGGGACAGGGTATTGGTGGGAACACTGAAGCTTTCTTT; cdr3_aa: CASSPKPGQGIGGNTEAFF
cdr3_length: 14; v_call: TRBV28; clone_size: -; j_call: TRBJ1-1; d_call: TRBD1; cdr3_nt: TGTGCCAGCAGGGGTACAGGGGTGAACACTGAAGCTTTCTTT; cdr3_aa: CASRGTGVNTEAFF
cdr3_length: 14; v_call: TRBV6-5; clone_size: -; j_call: TRBJ2-7; d_call: -; cdr3_nt: TGTGCCAGCAGGATCACTTTAGGGGCCTACGAGCAGTACTTC; cdr3_aa: CASRITLGAYEQYF
cdr3_length: 18; v_call: TRBV5-5; clone_size: -; j_call: TRBJ2-7; d_call: TRBD1; cdr3_nt: TGTGCCAGCAGCTTGGCGGGGTTCGACAGGGGGCGCCTCTACGAGCAGTACTTC; cdr3_aa: CASSLAGFDRGRLYEQYF
cdr3_length: 12; v_call: TRBV11-2; clone_size: once; j_call: TRBJ2-5; d_call: -; cdr3_nt: TGTGCCAGCAGCCTAGACTTGACTAGCCAGTACTTC; cdr3_aa: CASSLDLTSQYF
cdr3_length: 16; v_call: TRBV3-1/TRBV3-2; clone_size: -; j_call: TRBJ2-2; d_call: TRBD2; cdr3_nt: TGTGCCAGCAGCGAGGGACTAGCGGGGGACACCGGGGAGCTGTTTTTT; cdr3_aa: CASSEGLAGDTGELFF
cdr3_length: 15; v_call: TRBV6-5; clone_size: -; j_call: TRBJ2-5; d_call: TRBD2; cdr3_nt: TGTGCCAGCAACCGCCGACTAGCGGGAAGGGAGACCCAGTACTTC; cdr3_aa: CASNRRLAGRETQYF
cdr3_length: 15; v_call: TRBV7-2; clone_size: -; j_call: TRBJ1-2; d_call: TRBD1; cdr3_nt: TGTGCCAGCAGCACCGGGACAGAGACCTTCTATGGCTACACCTTC; cdr3_aa: CASSTGTETFYGYTF
cdr3_length: 14; v_call: TRBV19; clone_size: -; j_call: TRBJ1-2; d_call: -; cdr3_nt: TGTGCCAGTAGTACCGGGATCCTATCTTATGGCTACACCTTC; cdr3_aa: CASSTGILSYGYTF
cdr3_length: 13; v_call: TRBV6-5; clone_size: -; j_call: TRBJ1-2; d_call: -; cdr3_nt: TGTGCCAGCAGCGTTACAGGGTCCTATGGCTACACCTTC; cdr3_aa: CASSVTGSYGYTF
cdr3_length: 14; v_call: TRBV27; clone_size: -; j_call: TRBJ2-1; d_call: -; cdr3_nt: TGTGCCAGCAGTTTACGGGGTACCTACAATGAGCAGTTCTTC; cdr3_aa: CASSLRGTYNEQFF
cdr3_length: 16; v_call: TRBV6-1; clone_size: -; j_call: TRBJ2-7; d_call: TRBD2; cdr3_nt: TGTGCCAGCAGTGGGACTAGCGGGTGGAATGACTACGAGCAGTACTTC; cdr3_aa: CASSGTSGWNDYEQYF
cdr3_length: 14; v_call: TRBV7-3; clone_size: -; j_call: TRBJ2-7; d_call: -; cdr3_nt: TGTGCCAGCAGTCAGGGTCCTTCGTCCTACGAGCAGTACTTC; cdr3_aa: CASSQGPSSYEQYF
cdr3_length: 14; v_call: TRBV28; clone_size: -; j_call: TRBJ1-1; d_call: -; cdr3_nt: TGTGCCAGCAGTTTACGCAGTGAAAACACTGAAGCTTTCTTT; cdr3_aa: CASSLRSENTEAFF
cdr3_length: 14; v_call: TRBV19; clone_size: -; j_call: TRBJ2-5; d_call: -; cdr3_nt: TGTGCCAGTAGTATCCACAGGGAGCAAGAGACCCAGTACTTC; cdr3_aa: CASSIHREQETQYF
cdr3_length: 15; v_call: TRBV10-3; clone_size: -; j_call: TRBJ2-7; d_call: TRBD2; cdr3_nt: TGTGCCATCAGTGGAAACGTAGCGGGGCCCTACGAGCAGTACTTC; cdr3_aa: CAISGNVAGPYEQYF
cdr3_length: 12; v_call: TRBV6-5; clone_size: few; j_call: TRBJ1-1; d_call: -; cdr3_nt: TGTGCCAGCAGCTTCGCAAACACTGAAGCTTTCTTT; cdr3_aa: CASSFANTEAFF
cdr3_length: 15; v_call: TRBV28; clone_size: -; j_call: TRBJ2-7; d_call: TRBD2; cdr3_nt: TGTGCCAGCAGTCCGACTAGCGGGAGTTATGACGAGCAGTACTTC; cdr3_aa: CASSPTSGSYDEQYF